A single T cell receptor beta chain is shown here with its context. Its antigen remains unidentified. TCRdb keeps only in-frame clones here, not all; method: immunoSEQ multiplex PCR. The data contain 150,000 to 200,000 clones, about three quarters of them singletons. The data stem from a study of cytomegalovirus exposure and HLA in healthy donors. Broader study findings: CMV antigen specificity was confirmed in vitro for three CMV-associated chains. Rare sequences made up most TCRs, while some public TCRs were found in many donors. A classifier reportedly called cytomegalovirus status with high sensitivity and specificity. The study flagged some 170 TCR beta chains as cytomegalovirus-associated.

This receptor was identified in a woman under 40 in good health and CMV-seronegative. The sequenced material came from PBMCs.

The CDR3: CASSFRGLASAGELFF. The CDR3, as DNA: TGTGCCAGCAGCTTCAGGGGACTAGCATCCGCCGGGGAGCTGTTTTTT. The chain uses TRBV7-3 and TRBJ2-2, with 9 bases aligning to TRBD2. The V segment lost 3 bases and the J segment 6 bases; nucleotides outside the gene matches: 8. The germline V gene encodes CDR1 SGHTA and CDR2 FQGTGA. The CDR3 runs 16 residues.